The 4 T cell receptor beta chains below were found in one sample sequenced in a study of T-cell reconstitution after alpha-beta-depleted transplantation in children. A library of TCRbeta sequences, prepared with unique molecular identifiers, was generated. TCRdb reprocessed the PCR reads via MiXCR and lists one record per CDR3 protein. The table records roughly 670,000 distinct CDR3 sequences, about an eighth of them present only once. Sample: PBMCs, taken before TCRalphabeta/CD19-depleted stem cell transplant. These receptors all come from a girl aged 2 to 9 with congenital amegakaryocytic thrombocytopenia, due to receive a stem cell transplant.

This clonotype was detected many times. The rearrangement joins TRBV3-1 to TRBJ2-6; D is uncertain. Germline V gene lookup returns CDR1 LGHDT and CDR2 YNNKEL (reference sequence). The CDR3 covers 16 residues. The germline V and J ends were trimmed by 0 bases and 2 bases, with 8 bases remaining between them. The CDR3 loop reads CASSQDGGAGANVLTF. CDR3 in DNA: TGTGCCAGCAGCCAAGATGGTGGGGCTGGGGCCAACGTCCTGACTTTC.

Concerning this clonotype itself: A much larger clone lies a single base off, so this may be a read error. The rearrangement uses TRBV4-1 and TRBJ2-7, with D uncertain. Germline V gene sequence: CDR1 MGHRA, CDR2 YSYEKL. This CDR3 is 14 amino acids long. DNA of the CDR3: TGCGCCAGCAGCCCTGGGGTCGCCAACTACGGGCAGTACTTC. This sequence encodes CASSPGVANYGQYF.

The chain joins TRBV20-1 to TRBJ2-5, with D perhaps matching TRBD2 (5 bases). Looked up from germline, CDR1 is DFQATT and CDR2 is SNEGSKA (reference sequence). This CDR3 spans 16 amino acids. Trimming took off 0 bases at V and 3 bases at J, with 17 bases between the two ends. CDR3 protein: CSARDLVGAYEETQYF. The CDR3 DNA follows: TGCAGTGCTAGAGATTTGGTGGGAGCGTATGAAGAGACCCAGTACTTC.

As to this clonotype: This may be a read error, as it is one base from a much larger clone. CDR3 sequence (DNA): TGTGCCGGCAGCAGAGACACTCACACTGAAGCTTTCTTT. As protein: CAGSRDTHTEAFF. The V and J genes are TRBV12-3 or TRBV12-4 and TRBJ1-1; no clear D. The CDR3 covers 13 residues.